This TCR beta chain was recovered during a study of control samples from healthy donors and cancer patients (dated by TCRdb to 2019 to 2021). This clone is a singleton in its sample. This receptor's antigen is unknown. No qualities accompany the bases; no much larger clone lies one base away. Library preparation used the immunoSEQ multiplex PCR assay. Not all clones reach the TCRdb copy of this immuneACCESS table, which keeps in-frame sequences only. Checked studies attribute under half of the gap to unresolved V genes and leave the rest unexplained. This sample lists some 120,000 clones; approximately 91% were detected once. The ten largest account for about 7.2% of the sample. V and J are truncated by 1 base and 3 bases respectively, leaving an intervening sequence of 13 bases. The CDR3 starts with the cysteine, ends with the phenylalanine, and has 15 residues. Only the CDR3 region is kept as DNA, spanning 45 bases read in frame from base 1.

Sequencing was performed on blood. This TCR was recovered from a woman under 30 in good health. In this chain, TRBV5-3 is recombined with TRBJ1-1; too little of a D gene remains to name it. TRBV5-3 is classed as an ORF, of uncertain function. Read as DNA, the sequence is TGTGCCAGAAGCTTGAATAGCAGGTTGGACACTGAAGCTTTCTTT. It is translated as CARSLNSRLDTEAFF.